This TCR beta chain was profiled in a study of blood T cell repertoires in COVID-19. Looking at the study overall: Sites across the United States, Italy and Spain contributed samples from acute and convalescent COVID-19. T cells, B-cell-depleted T cells, or PBMCs supplied cDNA or gDNA.

Patients at the Seattle site were enrolled during active infection and followed longitudinally. The CDR3 has 12 residues. Germline CDR1 is SEHNR and CDR2 is FQNEAQ (reference sequence). With 5 bases clipped from V and 12 bases from J, the junction kept 4 bases outside the gene matches. The assay was immunoSEQ multiplex PCR, and TCRdb's table has in-frame clones only and misses some. The sample shows some 180,000 clones, about 88% of them seen only once. Sequences were obtained from peripheral blood. J is TRBJ1-5 and V is TRBV7-9, with 10 bases matching TRBD1. The TCR originated in a man aged 50-60 years with COVID-19, enrolled during active disease. CDR3 coding DNA: TGTGCCAGCAGCATCGGGGACAGGGGCCAGCATTTT. Translated, it gives CASSIGDRGQHF.